The entry below describes one T cell receptor beta chain. Antigen specificity is unknown. This specimen comes from a study of beta chain features in type 1 diabetes. Reverse transcription of all isolated RNA meant that expressed TCRB transcripts were sequenced. Generated by immunoSEQ multiplex PCR, the TCRdb table keeps only in-frame clones and is missing some. Of about 620,000 clones in the sample, roughly 15% were seen once. Study-level results: Possibly, sequencing cDNA over-represented cells that had high TCR expression levels. VDJ junctions sequenced from type 1 diabetes patients showed fewer insertions and more deletions. Within each of all four CD4+ subsets, Type 1 diabetes patients had TCRB CDR3s that were moderately but significantly shorter.

All of the sorted populations showed purity greater than 95%. This clonotype was obtained from a man aged 18 to 30 in good health. The material sequenced was naive CD4+ T cells from blood.

CDR3 sequence (DNA): TGTGCCAGCAGCTTATCAATGTGGGACGAGCAGTACTTC. Translation gives CASSLSMWDEQYF. The rearrangement uses TRBV7-9 and TRBJ2-7; D gene unclear. V lost 2 bases and J 5 bases, leaving 10 bases between the germline ends. The CDR3 consists of 13 residues. Per germline, CDR1 SEHNR and CDR2 FQNEAQ (reference sequence).